Below are 5 T cell receptor beta chains sequenced from a single sample in a study of a mutant IDH1 vaccine in newly diagnosed glioma. Their antigens are not known. Time point indicated: week 47, end of study. Every vaccination contained 300 ug of the mutant IDH1 20-mer peptide and was paired with topical imiquimod. Libraries were prepared by immunoSEQ multiplex PCR; TCRdb keeps only in-frame clonotypes and omits some of them. The sample lists some 60,000 clones; roughly four fifths were seen once. The source was PBMCs, collected from a glioma patient whose treatment included an IDH1 peptide vaccine. These receptors came from a woman aged 45-65 years with glioma.

V gene TRBV29-1 combines with J gene TRBJ1-2, with D hard to call. The CDR3 runs to 14 residues. With 0 bases removed from V and 1 base from J, the gap between germline ends came to 9 bases. Germline V lookup: CDR1 SQVTM, CDR2 ANQGSEA. The DNA for the CDR3 is TGCAGCGTTGAAGATAAAAGACTTAACTATGGCTACACCTTC. Its protein product is CSVEDKRLNYGYTF. The full variable domain, rest sourced from reference TRBV29-1 and TRBJ1-2, is SAVISQKPSRDICQRGTSLTIQCQVDSQVTMMFWYRQQPGQSLTLIATANQGSEATYESGFVIDKFPISRPNLTFSTLTVSNMSPEDSSIYLCSVEDKRLNYGYTFGSGTRLTVV.

The chain is built from TRBV5-6 and TRBJ1-1, with TRBD1 as a possible D gene (6 bases). The germline V and J ends were trimmed by 2 bases and 1 base, with 12 bases remaining between them. This CDR3 contains 15 residues. In germline, CDR1 is SGHDT, CDR2 YYEEEE. The CDR3 bases are TGTGCCAGCAGCTTTCAGGGGATGGGGAACACTGAAGCTTTCTTT. Amino acid sequence: CASSFQGMGNTEAFF.

The genes are TRBV29-1 and TRBJ1-6; D is unresolved. Trimming stripped 4 bases from V and 5 bases from J, with 9 bases between. This CDR3 comprises 13 residues. Germline V lookup: CDR1 SQVTM, CDR2 ANQGSEA. The CDR3 is CSVGKGDNSPLHF. The CDR3 nucleotides read TGCAGCGTTGGCAAGGGAGATAATTCACCCCTCCACTTT. The complete variable domain, with remaining parts taken from reference TRBV29-1 and TRBJ1-6, reads SAVISQKPSRDICQRGTSLTIQCQVDSQVTMMFWYRQQPGQSLTLIATANQGSEATYESGFVIDKFPISRPNLTFSTLTVSNMSPEDSSIYLCSVGKGDNSPLHFGNGTRLTVT.

About this clone: The germline gene is not matched at one end of the junction; a read error may be the cause. V gene TRBV7-7 combines with J gene TRBJ2-3, with 9 bases lining up with TRBD2. The CDR3 covers 15 residues. Looked up from germline, CDR1 is SSHAT and CDR2 is FNYEAQ (reference sequence). CDR3 nucleotide sequence: TGTGCTAGCAGACAAGCGGGGGGACCCACAGATACGCAGTATTTT. Translating it yields CASRQAGGPTDTQYF.

The V and J genes are TRBV28 and TRBJ1-1; D perhaps matches TRBD1 (5 bases). Germline CDR1 reads MDHEN; CDR2 reads SYDVKM. CDR3 length: 13 residues. V was cut by 9 bases and J by 0 bases, with 11 bases left in between. This CDR3 is CASLTVMNTEAFF. In nucleotides, the CDR3 is TGTGCCAGTTTGACAGTCATGAACACTGAAGCTTTCTTT.